Below are 17 T cell receptor beta chains sequenced from a single sample in a study of blood T cell repertoires in COVID-19. Profiled with immunoSEQ multiplex PCR; TCRdb holds only in-frame clones, not every one. The repertoire holds under 250,000 clones, with around 82% as singletons. Sequencing was carried out using peripheral blood. Receptor source: a man between 35 and 55 years old with active or convalescent COVID-19.

This chain uses TRBV7-9 with TRBJ2-1; 12 bases agree with TRBD1. The CDR3 is 14 amino acids. The V gene's germline CDR1 is SEHNR and CDR2 FQNEAQ (reference sequence). Germline trimming cut 3 bases from V and 9 bases from J; bases unmatched to any gene: 3. CDR3 protein: CASSLGQGAGEQFF. The CDR3 DNA is TGTGCCAGCAGCTTGGGACAGGGGGCTGGTGAGCAGTTCTTC.

This chain connects TRBV30 to TRBJ2-5; 7 bases align to TRBD2. CDR1 GTSNPN and CDR2 SVGIG come from the germline V gene (reference sequence). The trim removed 3 bases at V and 7 bases at J, leaving 8 bases unmatched. The CDR3 has 13 amino acids. CDR3 DNA: TGTGCCTGGAGGGGAGGGAGAGTTGGGACCCAGTACTTC. Protein sequence: CAWRGGRVGTQYF.

This clone was counted a single time. The genes are TRBV5-1 and TRBJ2-1, with 8 nucleotides matching TRBD1. The length of the CDR3 is 16 residues. The V gene end was trimmed by 0 bases and the J gene end by 8 bases; junction bases not matched to a gene: 10. From germline, CDR1 is SGHRS and CDR2 YFSETQ. CDR3 nucleotide sequence: TGCGCCAGCAGCTTGGCCAGATTGTCAGGGGGCGATGAGCAGTTCTTC. Amino acids: CASSLARLSGGDEQFF.

This chain connects TRBV9 to TRBJ1-6, with unresolved D. V was pared by 1 base and J by 2 bases, with 10 bases between. The germline V gene encodes CDR1 SGDLS and CDR2 YYNGEE. The length of the CDR3 is 16 residues. Here the CDR3 reads CASSVPPVTYNSPLHF. The CDR3 DNA sequence: TGTGCCAGCAGCGTACCCCCCGTAACCTATAATTCACCCCTCCACTTT. Supplemented by reference TRBV9 and TRBJ1-6, the full variable domain reads DSGVTQTPKHLITATGQRVTLRCSPRSGDLSVYWYQQSLDQGLQFLIQYYNGEERAKGNILERFSAQQFPDLHSELNLSSLELGDSALYFCASSVPPVTYNSPLHFGNGTRLTVT.

This clone showed up just once. The rearrangement uses TRBV18 and TRBJ1-5, with 7 bases aligning to TRBD1. Per the germline V gene, CDR1 is KGHSH and CDR2 is LQKENI. J was trimmed by 7 bases and V by 3 bases; bases with no gene match: 12. The CDR3 runs to 16 residues. CDR3 in amino acids: CASSPRDSRTGQPQHF. The DNA of the CDR3 is TGTGCCAGCTCACCGCGGGACAGCCGGACGGGGCAGCCCCAGCATTTT.

The V gene is TRBV24-1, the J gene TRBJ2-5, with 9 positions matching TRBD2. Germline values: CDR1 KGHDR, CDR2 SFDVKD. The CDR3 has 15 amino acids. The V segment lost 4 bases and the J segment 7 bases; nucleotides outside the gene matches: 9. This CDR3 is CATSDPGLAPGTQYF. The CDR3 bases are TGTGCCACCAGTGACCCGGGACTAGCCCCCGGGACCCAGTACTTC.

The V and J genes are TRBV6-5 and TRBJ1-3; the D is unclear. This CDR3 has 15 amino acids. The V gene's germline CDR1 is MNHEY and CDR2 SVGAGI. With 0 bases removed from V and 0 bases from J, the gap between germline ends came to 6 bases. In nucleotides, the CDR3 is TGTGCCAGCAGTTACTCCGGTTTCTCTGGAAACACCATATATTTT. Translated: CASSYSGFSGNTIYF.

V and J are TRBV19 and TRBJ1-3; D unresolved. Between the trimmed V and J ends, which lost 4 bases and 2 bases, there was a span of 9 bases. CDR1 and CDR2 (germline): LNHDA, SQIVND (reference sequence). The CDR3 runs 14 residues. CDR3 sequence (DNA): TGTGCCAGTAGTACGAACAGAGCTGGAAACACCATATATTTT. It specifies CASSTNRAGNTIYF.

This clone was seen a single time. The chain recombines TRBV5-1 with TRBJ2-7; D remains ambiguous. This CDR3 is 13 amino acids long. From germline, CDR1 is SGHRS and CDR2 YFSETQ. V shed 4 bases and J shed 2 bases, with 10 bases lying between them. The CDR3 loop is CASSTPEAYEQYF. As DNA, the CDR3 is TGCGCCAGCAGCACGCCTGAGGCCTACGAGCAGTACTTC.

The chain couples TRBV6-2 or TRBV6-3 to TRBJ2-7; D might be TRBD1 (5 bases). This CDR3 is 13 amino acids long. Germline CDR1 and CDR2: MNHEY and SVGEGT. The ends were cut back, 6 bases at V and 3 bases at J, with 12 bases in the middle. CDR3 sequence: CASSIGHFYEQYF. CDR3 in DNA: TGTGCCAGCAGCATTGGACATTTCTACGAGCAGTACTTC.

This clone has only one observation. This sequence joins TRBV30 and TRBJ2-7, with a weak D call TRBD1 (6 bases). V gave up 2 bases and J gave up 5 bases, with 13 bases separating them. The CDR3 extends over 13 amino acids. Germline values: CDR1 GTSNPN, CDR2 SVGIG (reference sequence). CDR3 loop: CAWSPGVPHEQYF. The CDR3 DNA is TGTGCCTGGAGTCCAGGGGTTCCCCACGAGCAGTACTTC.

About this clone itself: The junction differs from germline at one of its ends, possibly a read error. V and J are TRBV6-5 and TRBJ2-2; 7 nucleotides match TRBD1. Germline V gene lookup returns CDR1 MNHEY and CDR2 SVGAGI. This CDR3 spans 14 amino acids. The CDR3 DNA follows: TGTGCCAGCAGGATGGGACAGAACTCCGGGGAGCTGTTTTTT. It encodes CASRMGQNSGELFF.

V is TRBV24-1 and J is TRBJ2-1; the D gene is possibly TRBD2 (6 bases). From germline, CDR1 is KGHDR and CDR2 SFDVKD. CDR3 length: 15 residues. V was trimmed by 3 bases and J by 2 bases, leaving 10 bases between them. CDR3 in amino acids: CATSDPAGPYNEQFF. CDR3 bases: TGTGCCACCAGTGATCCAGCGGGCCCCTACAATGAGCAGTTCTTC.

The chain combines TRBV7-2 with TRBJ2-7; possible D gene TRBD1, 7 bases. This CDR3 comprises 15 residues. Germline assignment: CDR1 SGHTA and CDR2 FQGNSA. Trimming removed 4 bases at V and 2 bases at J, with 15 bases between. CDR3 sequence: CASSSPGGKAYEQYF. CDR3 DNA: TGTGCCAGCAGCTCACCAGGGGGGAAAGCCTACGAGCAGTACTTC.

The chain links TRBV18 to TRBJ1-2; 7 positions agree with TRBD1. The CDR3 sequence is 16 residues long. Germline assignment: CDR1 KGHSH and CDR2 LQKENI. V dropped 3 bases and J dropped 4; count of bases not matched to a gene: 11. CDR3 residues: CASSPPGGTRGYGYTF. The DNA of the CDR3 is TGTGCCAGCTCACCGCCAGGGGGGACCAGAGGCTATGGCTACACCTTC.

V and J are TRBV7-9 and TRBJ2-3; TRBD2 might be the D (5 bases). CDR3 size: 14 residues. Looked up from germline, CDR1 is SEHNR and CDR2 is FQNEAQ (reference sequence). The V and J ends lost 3 bases and 2 bases respectively, with 9 bases between them. CDR3 sequence: CASSFSGNTDTQYF. The CDR3, as DNA: TGTGCCAGCAGCTTCTCCGGGAACACAGATACGCAGTATTTT.

This clone was picked up one time. The J gene is TRBJ1-5, the V gene TRBV30, with D possibly being TRBD1 (5 bases). V was cut by 3 bases and J by 4 bases, with 13 bases left in between. CDR1 and CDR2 (germline): GTSNPN, SVGIG (reference sequence). The CDR3 sequence is 14 residues long. The CDR3: CAWSLLQENQPQHF. Here the CDR3 DNA reads TGTGCCTGGAGCTTGCTACAGGAGAATCAGCCCCAGCATTTT.